Listed below are T cell receptor beta chains from one sample, sequenced in a study of CD8 T cells in ankylosing spondylitis. TCRdb itself ran the 5' RACE reads through MiXCR, one entry per CDR3 protein. The profile shows roughly 120,000 distinct CDR3 sequences, 12% to 15% of them singletons. The sequencing input was blood, either unsorted or a sorted T cell fraction (not recorded which). These TCRs come from a female donor with ankylosing spondylitis or in good health (not recorded which). Each CDR3 is given with its conserved first and last residue. The order of the fields is CDR3 length, V gene, clone size, D gene, J gene, CDR3 DNA, CDR3 protein. D genes are given only for firm matches. Rows give clone size only sometimes, using once, few, many, or a class for an expanded clone.

>16|TRBV7-9|NA|NA|TRBJ2-1
TGTGCCAGCAGCTTAGGTCCCTCTCGATCCTACAATGAGCAGTTCTTC
CASSLGPSRSYNEQFF
>14|TRBV11-2|few|TRBD1|TRBJ2-7
TGTGCCAGCAGCTTAGGACAGGGGGCCTCCGAGCAGTACTTC
CASSLGQGASEQYF
>16|TRBV5-1|few|TRBD1|TRBJ2-3
TGCGCCAGCAGCTTGGGGACAGGGTCCTTCACAGATACGCAGTATTTT
CASSLGTGSFTDTQYF
>15|TRBV27|few|NA|TRBJ1-2
TGTGCCAGCAGTTTATCGACAGTAAAACCCTATGGCTACACCTTC
CASSLSTVKPYGYTF
>14|TRBV6-1|many|TRBD1|TRBJ2-1
TGTGCCAGCAGCATGACAGGGGCGGACAATGAGCAGTTCTTC
CASSMTGADNEQFF
>15|TRBV20-1|NA|NA|TRBJ2-1
TGCAGTGCTAGCGGAACTAGTTTCAAGTACAATGAGCAGTTCTTC
CSASGTSFKYNEQFF
>17|TRBV7-2|NA|TRBD2|TRBJ2-1
TGTGCCAGCAGCTCAACCGGACTAGCGGGTCGGTTGAATGAGCAGTTCTTC
CASSSTGLAGRLNEQFF
>15|TRBV29-1|few|NA|TRBJ2-4
TGCAGCGTTGAAGATCTGGGGACCCCCAAAAACATTCAGTACTTC
CSVEDLGTPKNIQYF
>12|TRBV7-9|few|NA|TRBJ2-3
TGTGCCAGCAGGCAGAGCTCAGATACGCAGTATTTT
CASRQSSDTQYF
>13|TRBV7-6|NA|NA|TRBJ2-5
TGTGCCAGCAGCTTTGGCACCGGGGGGACCCAGTACTTC
CASSFGTGGTQYF
>12|TRBV2|few|NA|TRBJ1-4
TGTGCCAGCACCCCTGGGGGGGAAAAACTGTTTTTT
CASTPGGEKLFF
>16|TRBV6-2/TRBV6-3|few|TRBD2|TRBJ2-1
TGTGCCAGCAGTGTGACTAGCGGTGTTCGGTTTAATGAGCAGTTCTTC
CASSVTSGVRFNEQFF
>13|TRBV12-3/TRBV12-4|few|NA|TRBJ2-1
TGTGCCAGCAGTTTCTCTCAGTCCACCGAGCAGTTCTTC
CASSFSQSTEQFF
>17|TRBV3-1|NA|TRBD2|TRBJ2-5
TGTGCCAGCAGCCAAGTAGTCACTAGCGGAAACCAAGAGACCCAGTACTTC
CASSQVVTSGNQETQYF
>15|TRBV2|few|TRBD2|TRBJ2-1
TGTGCCAGCAGACCCGGACTAGCTTTCACCAATGAGCAGTTCTTC
CASRPGLAFTNEQFF
>13|TRBV29-1|NA|NA|TRBJ1-1
TGCAGCGTTAGCGGAGAGGTGAACACTGAAGCTTTCTTT
CSVSGEVNTEAFF
>13|TRBV30|NA|NA|TRBJ2-5
TGTGCCTGGAGGAACTTGGGGGTGGAGACCCAGTACTTC
CAWRNLGVETQYF
>11|TRBV9|few|TRBD1|TRBJ2-1
TGTGCCAGCAGCATGGACAGGGAGCAGTTCTTC
CASSMDREQFF
>17|TRBV5-1|few|NA|TRBJ2-7
TGCGCCAGCAGTTTCGTGGGGGGCGCTTACCCCTCCTACGAGCAGTACTTC
CASSFVGGAYPSYEQYF
>15|TRBV18|few|NA|TRBJ1-3
TGTGCCAGCTCAGCGGCCAGCTCCTCCGGAAACACCATATATTTT
CASSAASSSGNTIYF
>15|TRBV7-2|NA|TRBD2|TRBJ2-7
TGTGCCAGCAGCGCAGCTAGCGGTTCCCTTTACGAGCAGTACTTC
CASSAASGSLYEQYF
>18|TRBV24-1|NA|TRBD1|TRBJ2-1
TGTGCCACCAGTGACCGGGACAGGGCCCCAAATCGGGAAAATGAGCAGTTCTTC
CATSDRDRAPNRENEQFF
>14|TRBV18|few|NA|TRBJ2-1
TGTGCCAGCTCACCACTGTCCGCCGACAATGAGCAGTTCTTC
CASSPLSADNEQFF
>13|TRBV6-6|many|NA|TRBJ2-2
TGTGCCAGCAGTCCCTCCGGCTTGGCGGAGCTGTTTTTT
CASSPSGLAELFF
>14|TRBV2|many|TRBD1|TRBJ2-7
TGTGCCAGCAGGAGGACAGGGAGCTCCTACGAGCAGTACTTC
CASRRTGSSYEQYF
>13|TRBV29-1|many|NA|TRBJ2-7
TGCAGCGTTGTTGGTGGGGGGAATTACGAGCAGTACTTC
CSVVGGGNYEQYF
>14|TRBV7-9|many|NA|TRBJ2-2
TGTGCCAGCAGGGGCAGGGCGAACACCGGGGAGCTGTTTTTT
CASRGRANTGELFF
>18|TRBV12-3/TRBV12-4|many|TRBD1|TRBJ1-5
TGTGCCAGCAGTTTATCGGGACAGGGACCCCGGAGCAATCAGCCCCAGCATTTT
CASSLSGQGPRSNQPQHF